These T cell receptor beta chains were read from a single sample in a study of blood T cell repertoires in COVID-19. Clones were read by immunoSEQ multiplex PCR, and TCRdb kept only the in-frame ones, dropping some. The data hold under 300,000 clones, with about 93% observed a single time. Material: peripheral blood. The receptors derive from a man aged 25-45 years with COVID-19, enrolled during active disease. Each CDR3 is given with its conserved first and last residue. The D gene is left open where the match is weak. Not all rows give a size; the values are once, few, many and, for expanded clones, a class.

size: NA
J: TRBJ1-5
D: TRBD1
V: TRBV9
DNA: TGTGCCAGCAGCGCGGGGACAGGGAATCAGCCCCAGCATTTT
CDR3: CASSAGTGNQPQHF

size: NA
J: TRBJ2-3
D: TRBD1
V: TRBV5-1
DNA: TGCGCCAGCAGCACGGGACAGGGGCCAGATACGCAGTATTTT
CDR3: CASSTGQGPDTQYF

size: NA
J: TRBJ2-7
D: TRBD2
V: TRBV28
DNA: TGTGCCAGCAGTTTACCGGGACTAGCGAAAGAGCAGTACTTC
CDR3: CASSLPGLAKEQYF

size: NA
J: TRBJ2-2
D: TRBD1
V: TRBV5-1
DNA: TGCGCCAGCAGCGGGACAGGGGGCTTCGGGGAGCTGTTTTTT
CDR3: CASSGTGGFGELFF

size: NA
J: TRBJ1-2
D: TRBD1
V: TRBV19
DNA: TGTGCCAGTTCGGGACAGAACTATGGCTACACCTTC
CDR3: CASSGQNYGYTF

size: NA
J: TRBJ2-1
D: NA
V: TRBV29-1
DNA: TGCAGCGTTGAAGACACCTACAATGAGCAGTTCTTC
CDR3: CSVEDTYNEQFF

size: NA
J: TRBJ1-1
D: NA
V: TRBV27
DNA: TGTGCCAGCAGTCGTATTCCCGGGACACAGAATACTGAAGCTTTCTTT
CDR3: CASSRIPGTQNTEAFF

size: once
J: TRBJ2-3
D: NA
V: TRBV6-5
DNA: TGTGCCAGCAGTTACTCGAGCAGGGATACGCAGTATTTT
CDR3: CASSYSSRDTQYF

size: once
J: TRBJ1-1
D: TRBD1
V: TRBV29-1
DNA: TGCAGCGTTACAAAACAGGGGAGGAACACTGAAGCTTTCTTT
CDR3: CSVTKQGRNTEAFF

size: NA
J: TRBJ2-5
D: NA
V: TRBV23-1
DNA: TGCGCCAGTAGTCAATCGGGTCGGGGGAACCAAGAGACCCAGTACTTC
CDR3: CASSQSGRGNQETQYF

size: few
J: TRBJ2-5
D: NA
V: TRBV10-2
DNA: TGCGCCAGCAGTCTCGCGGGTCGAGAGACCCAGTACTTC
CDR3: CASSLAGRETQYF

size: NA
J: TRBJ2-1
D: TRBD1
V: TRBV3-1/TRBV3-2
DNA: TGTGCCAGCAGCGAGAGCCGGGACAGGTACAATGAGCAGTTCTTC
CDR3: CASSESRDRYNEQFF

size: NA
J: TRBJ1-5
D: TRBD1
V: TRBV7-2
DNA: TGTGCCAGCAGCCCCCAGGGGGAGACGACACAGCCCCAGCATTTT
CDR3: CASSPQGETTQPQHF

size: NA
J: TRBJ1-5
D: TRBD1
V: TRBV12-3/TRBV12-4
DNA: TGTGCCAGCAGAAGGACAGGGGGCCAGCCCCAGCATTTT
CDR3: CASRRTGGQPQHF

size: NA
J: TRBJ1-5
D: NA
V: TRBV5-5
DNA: TGTGCCAGCAGCGGAGGGAGCAATCAGCCCCAGCATTTT
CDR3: CASSGGSNQPQHF

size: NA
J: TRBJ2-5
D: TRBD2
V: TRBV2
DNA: TGTGCCAGCAGTGGTCCGGCTAGCGGGGGTCAAGAGACCCAGTACTTC
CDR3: CASSGPASGGQETQYF

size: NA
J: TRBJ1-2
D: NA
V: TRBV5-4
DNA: TGTGCCAGCAGCTTGGGACGAGACAGAGGCTATGGCTACACCTTC
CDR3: CASSLGRDRGYGYTF